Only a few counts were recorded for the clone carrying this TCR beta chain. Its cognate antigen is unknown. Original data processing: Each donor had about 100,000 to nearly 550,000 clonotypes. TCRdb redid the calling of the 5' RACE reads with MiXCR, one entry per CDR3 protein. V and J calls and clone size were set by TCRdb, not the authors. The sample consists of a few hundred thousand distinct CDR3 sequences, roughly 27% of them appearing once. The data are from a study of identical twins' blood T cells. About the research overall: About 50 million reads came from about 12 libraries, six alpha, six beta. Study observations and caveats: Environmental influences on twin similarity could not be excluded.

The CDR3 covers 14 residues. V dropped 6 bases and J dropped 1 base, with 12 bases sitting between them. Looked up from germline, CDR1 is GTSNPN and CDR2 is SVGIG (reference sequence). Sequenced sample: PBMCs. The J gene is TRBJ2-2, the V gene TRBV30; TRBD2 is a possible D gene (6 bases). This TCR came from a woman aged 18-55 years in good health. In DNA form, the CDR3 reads TGTGCCTGTAATAGCGGAAGGAACACCGGGGAGCTGTTTTTT. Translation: CACNSGRNTGELFF.